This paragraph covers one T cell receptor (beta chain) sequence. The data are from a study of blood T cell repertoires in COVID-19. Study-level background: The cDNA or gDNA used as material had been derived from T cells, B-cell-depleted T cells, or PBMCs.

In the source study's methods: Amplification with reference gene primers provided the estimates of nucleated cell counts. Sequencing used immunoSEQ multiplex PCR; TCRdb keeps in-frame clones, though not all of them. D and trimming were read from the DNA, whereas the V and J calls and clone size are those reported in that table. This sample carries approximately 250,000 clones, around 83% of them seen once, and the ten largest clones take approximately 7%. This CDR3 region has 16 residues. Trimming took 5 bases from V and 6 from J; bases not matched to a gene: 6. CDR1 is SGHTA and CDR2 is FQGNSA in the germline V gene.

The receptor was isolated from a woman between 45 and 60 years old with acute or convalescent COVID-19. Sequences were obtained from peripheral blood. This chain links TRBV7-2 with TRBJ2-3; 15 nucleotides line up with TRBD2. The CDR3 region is CASSPGTSGGRDTQYF. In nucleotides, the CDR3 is TGTGCCAGCAGCCCTGGGACTAGCGGGGGGAGGGATACGCAGTATTTT.